This T cell receptor (beta chain) was captured by sequencing in a study of tumor-infiltrating lymphocytes in localized non-small cell lung cancer. The CDR3 length is 16 residues. Germline V gene lookup returns CDR1 SEHNR and CDR2 FQNEAQ (reference sequence). V lost 1 base and J lost 0, with 11 bases in between. As to this clone: Its antigen is unknown.

Findings and limits, study-wide: Recurrence-free survival showed no association with tumor T-cell fraction.

Profiling relied on immunoSEQ multiplex PCR, and the TCRdb table lists in-frame clones only, not all of them. The data hold about 29,000 clones, with approximately 83% observed a single time. Sequenced input: lung tumor tissue. This receptor was identified in a human donor with non-small cell lung cancer. The chain joins TRBV7-9 to TRBJ2-3, with no clear D. The CDR3 reads CASSLEGLKSTDTQYF. The CDR3 DNA follows: TGTGCCAGCAGCTTAGAAGGGCTCAAAAGCACAGATACGCAGTATTTT.